The sequence of this T cell receptor beta chain was determined in a study of T-cell memory formation after mild COVID-19. Study at large: There were largely donor-specific TCR clusters.

On this clonotype itself: What it binds is not known.

Per the germline V gene, CDR1 is SGHRS and CDR2 is YFSETQ. CDR3 size: 15 residues. J was trimmed by 8 bases and V by 7 bases; bases with no gene match: 10. TCRdb re-called the 5' RACE reads with MiXCR, one entry per CDR3 protein. The sample contains around 420,000 distinct CDR3 sequences, 24% of which appear only once. Study results and caveats: Nothing confirmed that second-wave clones peaking on day 37 were specific for SARS-CoV-2. There was a balanced CD4/CD8 profile in clones contracting day 15 to 85, and later expanders leaned CD4+. Researchers found some responding clones in pre-infection memory, a sign that cross-reactive memory joined.

This receptor was taken from an adult woman who had mild COVID-19 (a few samples of this study predate the infection). Cell type and time point are not known. The specimen was PBMCs or a T cell subset sorted from them (not recorded which). The V and J genes are TRBV5-1 and TRBJ2-1, with TRBD2 matching 12 bases. The CDR3 region is CASGLGLAGGDEQFF. CDR3 DNA sequence: TGCGCCAGCGGTCTGGGTCTAGCGGGAGGGGATGAGCAGTTCTTC.